The T cell receptor beta chain under discussion was sequenced for a study of response to subunit inactivated influenza vaccine. TCRdb ran MiXCR on the RT-PCR reads and lists one entry per CDR3 protein. The sample contains 860,000 or so distinct CDR3 sequences, 21% of which appear only once. This clonotype showed up just a few times. The germline gives CDR1 MNHEY, CDR2 SVGAGI. This CDR3 region has 15 residues. With 3 bases removed from V and 2 bases from J, the gap between germline ends came to 11 bases. J is TRBJ1-5 and V is TRBV6-5, with D possibly matching TRBD1 (6 bases). The sequencing here drew on PBMCs from blood, taken 5 to 6 days after vaccination. This TCR derives from a man aged 45 to 65 who received an inactivated influenza vaccine. CDR3 amino acids: CASSYQGHGNQPQHF. DNA of the CDR3: TGTGCCAGCAGTTATCAGGGGCACGGCAATCAGCCCCAGCATTTT.